The entry below gives a single TCR beta chain sequence along with its context. The source of the sample is a study of blood T cell repertoires in COVID-19. Study-level information: PBMCs, B-cell-depleted T cells, or T cells provided the cDNA or gDNA that made up the material.

TCRdb keeps only in-frame clones here, not all; method: immunoSEQ multiplex PCR. The table includes approximately 100,000 clones, roughly 82% detected once. The sample consisted of peripheral blood. This TCR came from a man between 65 and 80 years old with active or convalescent COVID-19.

CDR3 nucleotides: TGTGCCAGTAGTACCAACAGGGGGCGAACCGGGGAGCTGTTTTTT. Translated: CASSTNRGRTGELFF. J is TRBJ2-2 and V is TRBV19; 9 bases line up with TRBD1. J was trimmed by 5 bases and V by 4 bases; bases with no gene match: 5. This CDR3 is 15 amino acids long. The germline V gene encodes CDR1 LNHDA and CDR2 SQIVND (reference sequence).